This TCR beta chain is from a study of cytomegalovirus exposure and HLA in healthy donors. Study-wide results and limits: Another analysis was done later, and it associated 15,000 or so TCR beta sequences with HLA alleles at 0.05 false discovery rate. The majority of CMV-associated TCR beta chains were reported as apparently HLA-restricted in a later analysis. Researchers reportedly found TCR beta sequences accurately predicted most subjects' HLA-A and HLA-B alleles.

The PCR employed 60 Vbeta primers together with 13 Jbeta primers. Assay: immunoSEQ multiplex PCR; the TCRdb copy retains only in-frame clones and omits some. In the table there are roughly 140,000 clones, around 85% of which are singletons. Although they were nominally healthy when sampled, donors likely had unrecorded immune exposures. Germline CDR1 MGHRA, CDR2 YSYEKL. There are 18 residues in the CDR3. With regard to this clone: Its antigen is as yet unknown. An end of the junction differs from the germline gene, which may be a read error.

The receptor's source is a female donor in good health and CMV-seronegative. The V call is TRBV4-1, the J call TRBJ2-4; 9 nucleotides agree with TRBD1. Source material: PBMCs. The CDR3 protein is CASRQSSGQGNSKNIQYF. DNA of the CDR3: TGCGCCAGCCGCCAAAGCTCGGGACAGGGAAATTCCAAAAACATTCAGTACTTC.